This entry concerns a single T cell receptor beta chain. Germline V gives CDR1 MNHEY, CDR2 SVGAGI. This CDR3 region has 14 residues. With V trimmed by 7 bases and J by 8 bases, 9 bases remained unmatched. Original processing methods: Reference gene primer amplification in the assay estimated nucleated cell counts. The protocol was immunoSEQ multiplex PCR, while the TCRdb copy is restricted to in-frame clones and leaves out a portion. V and J calls and clone size are copied from that table; D and trimming were computed from the DNA. Of about half a million clones in the sample, approximately 85% were seen once. This entry comes from a study of blood T cell repertoires in COVID-19. Across the study: The study drew acute and convalescent COVID-19 samples from the United States, Italy and Spain. PBMCs, B-cell-depleted T cells, or T cells were the source of the cDNA or gDNA that made up the material.

The receptor's source is a human donor in a cohort sampled during active COVID-19. V and J are TRBV6-5 and TRBJ2-1; 9 nucleotides match TRBD2. Source material: peripheral blood. CDR3 residues: CASTLAGDRDEQFF. DNA of the CDR3: TGTGCCAGCACATTAGCGGGGGATCGGGATGAGCAGTTCTTC.